The rows below give T cell receptor beta chains drawn from one sample of a study of human T cells and chemical hapten exposure. TCRdb processed the RACE reads anew with MiXCR; each CDR3 protein has one entry. The table includes just over 90,000 distinct CDR3 sequences, around 9% detected once. Sequencing was performed on whole blood. Source of these receptors: a female donor in good health. Some clones in this sample may be carry-over from other donors' samples. The conserved cysteine and the conserved F or W are not part of the CDR3 here. Fields, in order: V gene, CDR3 length, J gene, CDR3 protein.

>TRBV28|11|TRBJ2-2
ASSKQGNGELF
>TRBV19|14|TRBJ2-4
ASNSPQLGAKNIQY
>TRBV2|12|TRBJ1-5
ASSAGGGNQPQH
>TRBV12-3/TRBV12-4|11|TRBJ1-2
ASSSRVYYGYT
>TRBV7-8|21|TRBJ2-7
ASSLADIWSAGGLSGGTYEQY
>TRBV7-9|16|TRBJ2-1
ASSHLRRGLGGYNEQF
>TRBV30|12|TRBJ2-7
AWTNKRTIYEQY
>TRBV7-9|13|TRBJ2-3
ASSLAGRDIDTQY
>TRBV20-1|12|TRBJ1-5
SVPRQGRNQPQH
>TRBV5-4|12|TRBJ2-7
ASSLKGRSYEQY
>TRBV6-5|12|TRBJ1-5
ASSAFLGRQPQH
>TRBV20-1|15|TRBJ2-3
SARNWGGGPSTDTQY
>TRBV28|12|TRBJ1-1
ASRNRRLNTEAF
>TRBV12-3/TRBV12-4|12|TRBJ2-6
ASSLLAGANVLT
>TRBV2|11|TRBJ2-5
ASSEVGGETQY
>TRBV24-1|14|TRBJ2-1
ATSDLGLAGDNEQF
>TRBV6-5|10|TRBJ1-1
ASGVLGTEAF
>TRBV6-1|12|TRBJ1-5
ASIYWGNNQPQH
>TRBV12-3/TRBV12-4|12|TRBJ1-1
ASSLLEPNTEAF
>TRBV7-2|13|TRBJ2-7
ASSLRVAGGYEQY
>TRBV6-2/TRBV6-3|14|TRBJ2-1
ASTTFRTGGRNEQF
>TRBV7-9|13|TRBJ1-1
ASSLQGARDTEAF
>TRBV6-6|11|TRBJ1-5
ASSGQDGQPQH
>TRBV7-2|14|TRBJ2-3
ASSSRASGSADTQY
>TRBV20-1|14|TRBJ1-5
SASPRERGDVQPQH
>TRBV7-6|11|TRBJ2-1
ASSPGTVNEQF
>TRBV7-9|12|TRBJ2-7
ASSSNSGSYEQY
>TRBV10-2|15|TRBJ1-2
ASSESRTGVGPSGYT
>TRBV9|13|TRBJ2-7
ASSGTGTGGYEQY
>TRBV24-1|11|TRBJ2-1
ATSDPWGNEQF
>TRBV5-5|13|TRBJ2-3
ASSSQGRVTDTQY
>TRBV12-3/TRBV12-4|13|TRBJ1-5
ASRRTGGMGQPQH
>TRBV11-2|13|TRBJ2-7
ASSLLRTPVNEQY
>TRBV5-1|11|TRBJ2-1
ASSFQLSNEQF
>TRBV6-4|8|TRBJ2-1
ASFGTSGY
>TRBV25-1|16|TRBJ2-1
ASSESKGPESSYNEQF
>TRBV20-1|12|TRBJ2-3
SAISAGSTDTQY
>TRBV4-1|15|TRBJ2-1
ASSQDDRPPRVGEQF
>TRBV11-2|14|TRBJ2-1
ASSFLLAGEENEQF
>TRBV9|14|TRBJ2-3
ASSVDRDSRTDTQY
>TRBV20-1|12|TRBJ1-2
SARAEQGAAGYT
>TRBV27|13|TRBJ2-7
ASTLRGGGAYEQY
>TRBV29-1|11|TRBJ1-4
SVKGDAIEKLF
>TRBV10-1|12|TRBJ2-7
ASSDGTASYEQY
>TRBV6-6|15|TRBJ1-5
ASSYPTDGGNNQPQH
>TRBV6-5|15|TRBJ1-2
ASKPGGTIDARGGYT
>TRBV3-1|12|TRBJ2-3
ASSHFREADTQY
>TRBV2|12|TRBJ1-1
ASSEPERFSEAF
>TRBV5-5|9|TRBJ2-7
ASSSEQWQY
>TRBV2|12|TRBJ1-5
ASSDVAGNQPQH
>TRBV7-2|11|TRBJ2-1
ASSLESYNEQF
>TRBV28|8|TRBJ2-3
AAGRDTQY
>TRBV28|13|TRBJ2-7
ASSISRLGDDEQY
>TRBV20-1|13|TRBJ1-1
SAHRDSRMNTEAF
>TRBV9|13|TRBJ2-5
ASSVRDRGQETQY